The present T cell receptor (beta chain) was sequenced within a study of PD-L1 blockade in urothelial cancer. Overall study context: About 90% of the roughly 29 patients were males with bladder-origin urothelial cancer. Study-wide findings and caveats: Durable benefit accompanied greater 3-week expansion of tumor-associated blood clones.

Some clones are missing from TCRdb's copy, which holds only in-frame ones; the method was immunoSEQ multiplex PCR. Of some 51,000 clones listed, about 86% are singletons. The CDR3 has 12 residues. Trimming removed 0 bases from V and 6 bases from J, with 8 bases in between. From germline, CDR1 is GTSNPN and CDR2 SVGIG (reference sequence). To note about this clone: The antigen is not known.

The receptor was isolated from a man in his 60s with urothelial cancer. The sequencing here drew on PBMCs, taken around atezolizumab (anti-PD-L1) treatment. The chain joins TRBV30 to TRBJ1-2; no clear D gene. The DNA of the CDR3 is TGTGCCTGGAGTGTGCGGGTAAATGGCTACACCTTC. The encoded protein is CAWSVRVNGYTF.